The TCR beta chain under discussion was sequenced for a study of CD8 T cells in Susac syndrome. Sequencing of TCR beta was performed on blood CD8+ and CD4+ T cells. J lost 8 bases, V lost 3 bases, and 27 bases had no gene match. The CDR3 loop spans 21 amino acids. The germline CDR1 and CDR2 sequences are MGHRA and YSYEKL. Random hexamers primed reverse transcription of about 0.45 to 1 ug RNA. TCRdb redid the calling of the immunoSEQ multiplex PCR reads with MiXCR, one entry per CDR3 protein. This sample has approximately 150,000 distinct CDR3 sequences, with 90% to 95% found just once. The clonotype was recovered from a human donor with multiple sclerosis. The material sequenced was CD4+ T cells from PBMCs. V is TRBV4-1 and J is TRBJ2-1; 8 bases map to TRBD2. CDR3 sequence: CASSQAIGGKSGLVFVYEQFF. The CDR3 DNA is TGCGCCAGCAGCCAGGCAATCGGGGGGAAATCGGGACTAGTTTTTGTCTATGAGCAGTTCTTC.